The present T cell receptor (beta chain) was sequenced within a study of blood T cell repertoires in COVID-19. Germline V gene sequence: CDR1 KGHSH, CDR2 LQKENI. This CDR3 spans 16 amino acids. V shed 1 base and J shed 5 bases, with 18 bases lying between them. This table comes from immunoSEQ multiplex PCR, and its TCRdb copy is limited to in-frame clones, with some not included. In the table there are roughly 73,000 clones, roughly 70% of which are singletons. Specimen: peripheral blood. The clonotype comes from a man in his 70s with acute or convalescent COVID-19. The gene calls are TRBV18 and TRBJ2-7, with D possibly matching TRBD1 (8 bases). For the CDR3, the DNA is TGTGCCAGCTCACCACGCATACAGGGGGGGCGCGACGAGCAGTACTTC. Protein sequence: CASSPRIQGGRDEQYF.